This passage covers 16 T cell receptor beta chains from one sample sequenced in a study of blood T cell repertoires in COVID-19. This table comes from immunoSEQ multiplex PCR, and its TCRdb copy is limited to in-frame clones, with some not included. The profile shows more than 80,000 clones, 71% of them singletons. Input material: peripheral blood. These receptors all come from a human donor with acute or convalescent COVID-19. The donor label of this sample is uncertain.

The chain combines TRBV6-2 or TRBV6-3 with TRBJ1-1; D is unresolved. This CDR3 has 12 residues. CDR1 MNHEY and CDR2 SVGEGT come from the germline V gene. The germline V and J ends were trimmed by 6 bases and 5 bases, with 10 bases remaining between them. DNA of the CDR3: TGTGCCAGCAGCGAAAAGAGTACTGAAGCTTTCTTT. Its translation: CASSEKSTEAFF.

The J gene is TRBJ1-2, the V gene TRBV7-2; 12 bases match TRBD1. The V and J ends lost 1 base and 4 bases, in that order; junction bases with no gene match: 7. Germline-derived CDR1 and CDR2 are SGHTA and FQGNSA. This CDR3 has 17 residues. The DNA of the CDR3 is TGTGCCAGCAGCTTAGGGGGGACAGGGGGCGTTAGCTATGGCTACACCTTC. Residues: CASSLGGTGGVSYGYTF. The full variable domain, rest sourced from reference TRBV7-2 and TRBJ1-2, is GAGVSQSPSNKVTEKGKDVELRCDPISGHTALYWYRQSLGQGLEFLIYFQGNSAPDKSGLPSDRFSAERTGGSVSTLTIQRTQQEDSAVYLCASSLGGTGGVSYGYTFGSGTRLTVV.

J is TRBJ1-2 and V is TRBV5-4; possible D gene TRBD1, 5 bases. Trimming cost V 5 bases and J 4 bases, with 15 bases left between them. The CDR3 length is 14 residues. From germline, CDR1 is SGHNT and CDR2 YYREEE (reference sequence). CDR3 in amino acids: CASSRDSRAYGYTF. CDR3 DNA: TGTGCCAGCAGTCGGGACTCCAGAGCCTATGGCTACACCTTC.

This chain links TRBV6-5 with TRBJ1-1, with TRBD1 matching 11 bases. Germline lookup yields CDR1 MNHEY and CDR2 SVGAGI. This CDR3 has 14 residues. Trimming cost V 7 bases and J 4 bases; bases outside gene matches: 5. CDR3 sequence reads: CASNGQGAATEAFF. In DNA form, the CDR3 reads TGTGCCAGCAATGGACAGGGGGCGGCCACTGAAGCTTTCTTT.

The V gene is TRBV7-2, the J gene TRBJ2-5; 14 positions agree with TRBD2. Germline CDR1 reads SGHTA; CDR2 reads FQGNSA. Unmatched junction bases numbered 1, after V lost 2 bases and J lost 2 bases. The CDR3 sequence is 16 residues long. CDR3 loop: CASSLRLAGGQETQYF. DNA for the CDR3: TGTGCCAGCAGCTTAAGACTAGCGGGGGGGCAAGAGACCCAGTACTTC.

This clone came up a few times. The chain employs TRBV18 and TRBJ2-2, with a possible D match to TRBD1 (6 bases). Germline CDR1 is KGHSH and CDR2 is LQKENI. The CDR3 extends over 14 amino acids. Trimming took off 3 bases at V and 7 bases at J, with 12 bases between the two ends. The DNA for the CDR3 is TGTGCCAGCTCACCGGGACAACGAAACGGGGAGCTGTTTTTT. This translates into CASSPGQRNGELFF.

This clone was detected a few times. This chain links TRBV28 with TRBJ1-5; D unresolved. V lost 6 bases, J lost 1 base, and 10 bases lay in between. Germline loops: CDR1 MDHEN, CDR2 SYDVKM. CDR3 length equals 14 residues. The chain's CDR3 is CASRATGSNQPQHF. CDR3 sequence (DNA): TGTGCCAGCAGGGCCACCGGGAGCAATCAGCCCCAGCATTTT.

The J gene is TRBJ2-3, the V gene TRBV2; 11 positions agree with TRBD2. This CDR3 comprises 14 residues. Germline loops: CDR1 SNHLY, CDR2 FYNNEI. Trimming at V came to 0 bases and at J to 10 bases, leaving 3 bases not matched to a gene. In DNA form, the CDR3 reads TGTGCCAGCAGTGAAGCGGGGGGACTAGCGGCGCAGTATTTT. It codes for CASSEAGGLAAQYF.

This rearrangement joins TRBV28 to TRBJ2-3; TRBD1 is a possible D gene (6 bases). Germline loops: CDR1 MDHEN, CDR2 SYDVKM. CDR3 length equals 13 residues. V was shortened by 6 bases and J by 9 bases, with 16 bases between the two germline ends. The CDR3 reads CASSNTGSETQYF. DNA for the CDR3: TGTGCCAGCAGCAATACAGGGAGTGAAACGCAGTATTTT.

V gene TRBV27 combines with J gene TRBJ2-6; 9 nucleotides agree with TRBD1. Germline trimming cut 1 base from V and 0 bases from J; bases unmatched to any gene: 4. This CDR3 has 18 residues. CDR1 and CDR2 from the germline V gene are MNHEY and SMNVEV (reference sequence). The CDR3 reads CASSLYGQGNSGANVLTF. The CDR3 DNA reads TGTGCCAGCAGTTTATACGGACAGGGGAACTCTGGGGCCAACGTCCTGACTTTC.

The V and J genes are TRBV24-1 and TRBJ1-5, with 10 bases identical to TRBD1. This CDR3 contains 14 residues. The germline CDR1 and CDR2 sequences are KGHDR and SFDVKD. Trimming took 4 bases from V and 9 from J; bases not matched to a gene: 5. The CDR3 sequence is CATSERTGGGPQHF. Here the CDR3 DNA reads TGTGCCACCAGTGAGCGGACAGGGGGAGGGCCCCAGCATTTT.

This clone was seen a few times. As DNA, the CDR3 is TGTGCCTGGAGTCCTTACGGGTCCCACTCTAACACCGGGGAGCTGTTTTTT. Its translation is CAWSPYGSHSNTGELFF. The chain has TRBV30 and TRBJ2-2; no reliable D call. This CDR3 region has 17 residues. V gave up 2 bases and J gave up 2 bases, with 18 bases separating them. Germline V gene lookup returns CDR1 GTSNPN and CDR2 SVGIG (reference sequence).

This clone was counted once. The chain recombines TRBV19 with TRBJ1-6; a weak D match, TRBD1 (6 bases). Trimming left V 2 bases short and J 9 bases short, with 14 bases between. CDR1 and CDR2 from the germline V gene are LNHDA and SQIVND (reference sequence). The CDR3 extends over 15 amino acids. CDR3 bases: TGTGCCAGTAGTATATCGGACAGTTTTGGTTCACCCCTCCACTTT. Translated: CASSISDSFGSPLHF.

This clone was counted only a few times. The rearrangement links TRBV19 to TRBJ1-2; 9 bases fit TRBD1. Unmatched junction bases numbered 3, after V lost 4 bases and J lost 6 bases. CDR1 is LNHDA and CDR2 is SQIVND in the germline V gene (reference sequence). The length of the CDR3 is 13 residues. DNA for the CDR3: TGTGCCAGTAGTAGGACAGGGGATGATGGCTACACCTTC. Protein product: CASSRTGDDGYTF.

The chain carries TRBV4-2 and TRBJ1-3; the D gene is possibly TRBD1 (6 bases). The V end was cut by 0 bases, the J end by 4 bases, with 10 bases between. CDR1 and CDR2 (germline): LGHNA, YNFKEQ. The CDR3 runs to 15 residues. DNA for the CDR3: TGTGCCAGCAGCCAAGATAAAAGGGGGGGAAACACCATATATTTT. Its translation: CASSQDKRGGNTIYF.

The chain is built from TRBV3-1 (or the pseudogene TRBV3-2) and TRBJ1-3; maybe TRBD1 (5 bases). There are 14 residues in the CDR3. V was cut by 4 bases and J by 4 bases, with 11 bases left in between. CDR1 LGHDT and CDR2 YNNKEL come from the germline V gene (reference sequence). The chain's CDR3 is CASSPSGVGNTIYF. The CDR3 nucleotides read TGTGCCAGCAGCCCCTCGGGGGTCGGAAACACCATATATTTT.